This TCR beta chain appears in the sequencing data of a study of control samples from healthy donors and cancer patients. Deletions cut 6 bases from V and 8 bases from J, with 13 bases between. The CDR3 has 12 amino acids. The table came from immunoSEQ multiplex PCR; TCRdb's copy has only in-frame clones and leaves some out. Here the sample spans about 120,000 clones, 80% to 95% being singletons. This clone was seen once. V and J are TRBV12-3 or TRBV12-4 and TRBJ1-1; TRBD1 is a possible D gene (5 bases). Material for sequencing was blood. The TCR was taken from a man aged 18 to 29 in good health. CDR3 sequence reads: CASSTAGTEAFF. The CDR3 nucleotides are TGTGCCAGCAGCACCGCCGGGACGGAAGCTTTCTTT.